A single TCR beta chain is shown here with its context. Its antigen is currently unknown. This specimen comes from a study of cytomegalovirus exposure and HLA in healthy donors. This CDR3 is built from 13 residues. The V segment lost 6 bases and the J segment 5 bases; nucleotides outside the gene matches: 6. The germline V gene has CDR1 MNHNS and CDR2 SASEGT. 60 Vbeta and 13 Jbeta primers were used in PCR. Libraries were prepared by immunoSEQ multiplex PCR; TCRdb keeps only in-frame clonotypes and omits some of them. This repertoire comprises around 130,000 clones; its ten largest clones make up less than 2%. General study points: A later look showed TCR association rates differing by HLA locus, highest for DRB1 and lowest for HLA-C.

Sequences were obtained from PBMCs. The chain recombines TRBV6-1 with TRBJ1-1, with 7 bases fitting TRBD1. This clonotype was sampled from a woman in her forties in good health and CMV-seronegative. CDR3 nucleotides: TGTGCCAGCAGGCGACAGGGTTGGACTGAAGCTTTCTTT. It encodes CASRRQGWTEAFF.